This T cell receptor beta chain was identified in a study of Ad26.COV2.S vaccination and SARS-CoV-2 variants. As for treatment: around 19 received Ad26.COV2.S at low or high dose, single or two shots; a few received placebo; per-sample allocation not given. Samples analyzed were those drawn on day 63 after the first vaccine or placebo injection. The donor's status was that of an adult aged 18-55 years in Boston. The vaccine antigen was prefusion-stabilized Wuhan SARS-CoV-2 spike. Here immunoSEQ multiplex PCR was the method, and the copy in TCRdb shows in-frame clones only, minus some. Of 300,000 to 400,000 clones detected, about 88% appear once; the ten largest clones hold less than 4%. After removal of 5 bases from V and 6 bases from J, the junction contained 12 bases not matched to a gene. This CDR3 spans 15 amino acids. CDR1 MNHEY and CDR2 SMNVEV come from the germline V gene (reference sequence).

This rearrangement joins TRBV27 to TRBJ2-7, with 8 bases lining up with TRBD1. The origin of this receptor is a person between 18 and 65 years old who received the Ad26.COV2.S COVID-19 vaccine or a placebo. Source: peripheral blood, taken in a trial of Ad26.COV2.S vaccine versus placebo. Written as DNA, the CDR3 is TGTGCCAGCAGTCTGAGGGGACAGGTTACAGGCGAGCAGTACTTC. Protein sequence: CASSLRGQVTGEQYF.